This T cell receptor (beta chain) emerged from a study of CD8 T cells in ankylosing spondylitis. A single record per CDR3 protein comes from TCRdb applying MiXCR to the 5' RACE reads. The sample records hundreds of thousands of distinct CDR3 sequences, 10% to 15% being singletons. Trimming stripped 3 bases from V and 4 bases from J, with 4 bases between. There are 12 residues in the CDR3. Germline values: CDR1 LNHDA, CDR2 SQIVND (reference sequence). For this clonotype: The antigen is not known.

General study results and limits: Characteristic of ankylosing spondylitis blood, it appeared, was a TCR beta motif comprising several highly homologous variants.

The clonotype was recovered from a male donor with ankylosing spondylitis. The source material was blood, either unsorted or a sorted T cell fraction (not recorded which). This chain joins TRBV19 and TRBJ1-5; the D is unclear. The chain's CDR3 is CASSIPNQPQHF. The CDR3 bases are TGTGCCAGTAGTATTCCAAATCAGCCCCAGCATTTT.